This T cell receptor (beta chain) emerged from a study of blood T cell repertoires in COVID-19. Original methodology: Nucleated cell counts were estimated from reference gene primer amplification. Measured with immunoSEQ multiplex PCR; TCRdb has only the in-frame clones, and not every one. V and J calls and clone size are copied from that table; D and trimming were computed from the DNA. The sample has nearly 350,000 clones, around 90% seen once. Germline-derived CDR1 and CDR2 are SGHTA and FQGNSA. V lost 1 base and J 3 bases, leaving 13 bases between the germline ends. This CDR3 region has 16 residues.

This clonotype originated in a woman aged 18-30 years who had recovered from COVID-19. The chain employs TRBV7-2 and TRBJ2-1; tentative D call: TRBD2 (6 bases). Sequencing was done on a sample of peripheral blood. CDR3 residues: CASSLVGGTDYNEQFF. The CDR3 nucleotides read TGTGCCAGCAGCTTAGTTGGGGGGACTGACTACAATGAGCAGTTCTTC. The variable domain in full, completed from reference TRBV7-2 and TRBJ2-1, reads GAGVSQSPSNKVTEKGKDVELRCDPISGHTALYWYRQSLGQGLEFLIYFQGNSAPDKSGLPSDRFSAERTGGSVSTLTIQRTQQEDSAVYLCASSLVGGTDYNEQFFGPGTRLTVL.